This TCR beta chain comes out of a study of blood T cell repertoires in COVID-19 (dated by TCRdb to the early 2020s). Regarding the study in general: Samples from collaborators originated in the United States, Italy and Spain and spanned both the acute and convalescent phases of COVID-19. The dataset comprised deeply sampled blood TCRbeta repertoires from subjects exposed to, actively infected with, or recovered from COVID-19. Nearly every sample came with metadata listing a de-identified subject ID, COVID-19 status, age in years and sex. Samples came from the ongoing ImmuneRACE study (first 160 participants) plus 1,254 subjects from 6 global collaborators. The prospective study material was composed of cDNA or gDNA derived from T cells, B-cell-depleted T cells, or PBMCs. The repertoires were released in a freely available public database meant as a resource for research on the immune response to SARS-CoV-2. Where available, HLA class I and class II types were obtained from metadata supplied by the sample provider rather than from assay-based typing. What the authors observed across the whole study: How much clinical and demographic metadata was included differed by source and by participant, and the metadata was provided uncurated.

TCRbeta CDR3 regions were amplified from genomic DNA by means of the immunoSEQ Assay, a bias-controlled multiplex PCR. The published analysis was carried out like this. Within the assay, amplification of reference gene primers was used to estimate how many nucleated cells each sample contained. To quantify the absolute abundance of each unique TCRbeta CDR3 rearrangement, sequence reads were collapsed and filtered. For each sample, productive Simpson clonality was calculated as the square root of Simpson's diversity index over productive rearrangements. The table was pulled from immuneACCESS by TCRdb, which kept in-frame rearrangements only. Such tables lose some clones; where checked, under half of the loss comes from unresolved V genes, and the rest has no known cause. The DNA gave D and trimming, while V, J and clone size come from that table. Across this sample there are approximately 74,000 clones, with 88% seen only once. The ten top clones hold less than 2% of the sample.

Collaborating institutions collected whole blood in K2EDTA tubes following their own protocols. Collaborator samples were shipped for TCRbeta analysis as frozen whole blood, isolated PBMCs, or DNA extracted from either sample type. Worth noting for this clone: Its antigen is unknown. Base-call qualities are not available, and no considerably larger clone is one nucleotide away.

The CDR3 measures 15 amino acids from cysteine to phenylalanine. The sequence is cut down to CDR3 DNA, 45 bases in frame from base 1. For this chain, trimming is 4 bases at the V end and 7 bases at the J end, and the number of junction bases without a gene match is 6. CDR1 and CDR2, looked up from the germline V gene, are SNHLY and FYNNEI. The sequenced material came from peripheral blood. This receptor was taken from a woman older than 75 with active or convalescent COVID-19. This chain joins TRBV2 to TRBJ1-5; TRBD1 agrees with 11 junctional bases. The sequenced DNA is TGTGCCAGCAGTGTGGACAGGGGGCTGGGACAGCCCCAGCATTTT. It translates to CASSVDRGLGQPQHF. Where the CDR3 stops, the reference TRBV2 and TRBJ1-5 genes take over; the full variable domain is EPEVTQTPSHQVTQMGQEVILRCVPISNHLYFYWYRQILGQKVEFLVSFYNNEISEKSEIFDDQFSVERPDGSNFTLKIRSTKLEDSAMYFCASSVDRGLGQPQHFGDGTRLSIL.